A single sample gave rise to the 14 T cell receptor beta chains below, sequenced in a study of blood T cell repertoires in COVID-19. TCRdb's copy holds only in-frame clones and misses some; the assay was immunoSEQ multiplex PCR. The sample contains roughly 50,000 clones, just over 90% of which appear only once. Material: peripheral blood. The source of these receptors is a woman between 40 and 50 years old with active COVID-19.

J is TRBJ1-5 and V is TRBV5-5; 7 nucleotides line up with TRBD1. This CDR3 is built from 15 residues. Germline lookup yields CDR1 SGHKS and CDR2 YYEKEE (reference sequence). The J segment lost 4 bases and the V segment lost 3 bases, leaving 7 bases of the junction unmatched. CDR3 sequence (DNA): TGTGCCAGCAGCTCCCGGTTACAGGGGAATCAGCCCCAGCATTTT. It codes for CASSSRLQGNQPQHF. Supplemented by reference TRBV5-5 and TRBJ1-5, the full variable domain reads DAGVTQSPTHLIKTRGQQVTLRCSPISGHKSVSWYQQVLGQGPQFIFQYYEKEERGRGNFPDRFSARQFPNYSSELNVNALLLGDSALYLCASSSRLQGNQPQHFGDGTRLSIL.

This rearrangement joins TRBV7-3 to TRBJ1-2; the D is unclear. The V end lost 5 bases, the J end lost 3 bases, and 10 bases lay between the germline ends. This CDR3 has 13 amino acids. CDR1 and CDR2 (germline): SGHTA, FQGTGA. In DNA, the CDR3 is TGTGCCAGCAGCCCATCCCGCGACTATGGCTACACCTTC. Translated, it gives CASSPSRDYGYTF.

The rearrangement joins TRBV3-1 (or the pseudogene TRBV3-2) to TRBJ2-5; 9 positions agree with TRBD2. This CDR3 has 17 residues. V was pared by 0 bases and J by 4 bases, with 9 bases of the junction left unmatched. Germline V gives CDR1 LGHDT, CDR2 YNNKEL (reference sequence). CDR3: CASSQDGGGGARETQYF. The CDR3 DNA sequence: TGTGCCAGCAGCCAAGATGGTGGCGGGGGGGCCCGAGAGACCCAGTACTTC.

The J gene is TRBJ1-5, the V gene TRBV5-1, with 9 bases fitting TRBD1. Germline loops: CDR1 SGHRS, CDR2 YFSETQ. The CDR3 totals 16 residues. V shed 3 bases and J 4 bases; nucleotides not matched to a gene: 8. CDR3 residues: CASSSGTGPLNQPQHF. CDR3 in DNA: TGCGCCAGCAGCTCGGGGACAGGGCCTTTGAATCAGCCCCAGCATTTT. Full variable domain (remainder filled in from reference TRBV5-1 and TRBJ1-5): KAGVTQTPRYLIKTRGQQVTLSCSPISGHRSVSWYQQTPGQGLQFLFEYFSETQRNKGNFPGRFSGRQFSNSRSEMNVSTLELGDSALYLCASSSGTGPLNQPQHFGDGTRLSIL.

The V gene is TRBV5-6, the J gene TRBJ2-2; 9 bases align to TRBD1. The V gene end was trimmed by 0 bases and the J gene end by 7 bases; junction bases not matched to a gene: 4. CDR1 and CDR2 (germline): SGHDT, YYEEEE. The CDR3 length is 15 residues. The CDR3 DNA reads TGTGCCAGCAGCTTGGGACGACAGGGGGTCGGGGAGCTGTTTTTT. The encoded protein is CASSLGRQGVGELFF.

V usage is TRBV4-1 and J usage is TRBJ2-5, with 10 bases matching TRBD1. V lost 4 bases, J lost 5 bases, and 4 bases stayed unmatched. Germline V lookup: CDR1 MGHRA, CDR2 YSYEKL. The length of the CDR3 is 14 residues. The CDR3 protein is CASSRTGGWETQYF. The CDR3 nucleotides read TGCGCCAGCAGCCGGACAGGGGGGTGGGAGACCCAGTACTTC.

J is TRBJ1-1 and V is TRBV6-1, with D unclear. The CDR3 consists of 13 residues. Germline V gives CDR1 MNHNS, CDR2 SASEGT. Trimming cost V 3 bases and J 4 bases, with 9 bases left between them. The CDR3 DNA follows: TGTGCCAGCAGTGAGGTTAGTATCACTGAAGCTTTCTTT. It codes for CASSEVSITEAFF.

This rearrangement joins TRBV11-2 to TRBJ2-3; D gene unclear. The V gene's germline CDR1 is SGHAT and CDR2 FQNNGV. The CDR3 is made up of 13 amino acids. Trimming stripped 5 bases from V and 9 bases from J, with 15 bases between. CDR3 residues: CASSGDHLGTQYF. In DNA form, the CDR3 reads TGTGCCAGCAGCGGAGACCACCTTGGCACGCAGTATTTT.

The chain joins TRBV30 to TRBJ1-1; D remains ambiguous. CDR1 is GTSNPN, CDR2 SVGIG, per germline (reference sequence). With 8 bases removed from V and 4 bases from J, the gap between germline ends came to 14 bases. CDR3 length: 12 amino acids. The CDR3 nucleotides read TGTGCCCGCCGGGAGTCAGGCACTGAAGCTTTCTTT. Translated, it gives CARRESGTEAFF.

This chain joins TRBV18 and TRBJ1-6; D gene uncertain. Germline CDR1 reads KGHSH; CDR2 reads LQKENI. The CDR3 loop spans 14 amino acids. With 2 bases removed from V and 6 bases from J, the gap between germline ends came to 8 bases. Here the CDR3 reads CASSPVTANSPLHF. DNA of the CDR3: TGTGCCAGCTCACCAGTAACAGCTAATTCACCCCTCCACTTT.

This chain connects TRBV6-6 to TRBJ1-1; D remains ambiguous. Trimming removed 3 bases from V and 8 bases from J, with 13 bases in between. CDR1 and CDR2 from the germline V gene are MNHNY and SVGAGI (reference sequence). The CDR3 has 13 amino acids. DNA of the CDR3: TGTGCCAGCAGTTATGCGGGAGGAAGCGAAGCTTTCTTT. This codes for CASSYAGGSEAFF.

The chain has TRBV6-1 and TRBJ2-7; 7 bases line up with TRBD2. CDR3 length equals 15 residues. The V gene end was trimmed by 2 bases and the J gene end by 2 bases; junction bases not matched to a gene: 6. CDR1 MNHNS and CDR2 SASEGT come from the germline V gene. The CDR3, as DNA: TGTGCCAGCAGTGAATGGGGGGGAATAGCCTACGAGCAGTACTTC. Its protein product is CASSEWGGIAYEQYF.

The V and J genes are TRBV6-6 and TRBJ1-1; TRBD1 matches 9 bases. The junction had 6 bases not matched to a gene; V was cut back by 6 bases and J by 4 bases. The CDR3 covers 14 residues. Per the germline V gene, CDR1 is MNHNY and CDR2 is SVGAGI (reference sequence). CDR3 nucleotides: TGTGCCAGCAGGGGACAGGGAAGGATCACTGAAGCTTTCTTT. Translated: CASRGQGRITEAFF.

V gene TRBV27 combines with J gene TRBJ2-1; TRBD1 matches at 9 bases. The CDR3 totals 13 residues. Per germline, CDR1 MNHEY and CDR2 SMNVEV (reference sequence). With V trimmed by 6 bases and J by 7 bases, 4 bases remained unmatched. The CDR3 region has the DNA TGTGCCAGCAGATGGACAGGGGTTAATGAGCAGTTCTTC. Residues: CASRWTGVNEQFF.